This paragraph covers one TCR beta chain sequence. This sample stems from a study of CD8 T cells in Susac syndrome. Germline V gene sequence: CDR1 SGHTA, CDR2 FQGNSA. V was cut by 1 base and J by 9 bases, with 13 bases left in between. The length of the CDR3 is 15 residues. A quantity of about 0.45 to 1 ug RNA underwent reverse transcription using random hexamers. Using its own MiXCR run on the immunoSEQ multiplex PCR reads, TCRdb lists one record per CDR3 protein. The data show 55,000 to 75,000 distinct CDR3 sequences, 85% to 95% seen once. The sequence was obtained from a human donor with Susac syndrome. This chain connects TRBV7-2 to TRBJ1-6; D not resolved. The source material was CD4+ T cells from PBMCs. The CDR3 region has the DNA TGTGCCAGCAGCTTAGGGGCCCGGGCGGGTTCACCCCTCCACTTT. It encodes CASSLGARAGSPLHF.